This TCR beta chain was sequenced for a study of tumor-infiltrating lymphocytes in primary liver carcinoma. Study-level background: Cases comprised patients with primary liver carcinoma who received surgical resection.

General study points: The bulk unsorted samples meant that CD4+ and CD8+ repertoires went uncompared.

Blood RNA came from unsorted whole blood; germline DNA was also extracted. cDNA specific to TCR beta was made from 450 to 500 ng of total RNA, with a constant-region primer employed for priming. Three rounds of nested multiplex PCR with slightly modified ARM-PCR produced TCR beta libraries. TCRdb used MiXCR to reprocess the multiplex PCR reads, holding one entry per CDR3 protein. The sample contains some 200,000 distinct CDR3 sequences, roughly two thirds of which appear only once. Comment on this clonotype: Its antigen is as yet unknown.

This TCR derives from a woman in her sixties with primary liver carcinoma and hepatitis B virus infection. The specimen sequenced was peripheral blood.

The CDR3 DNA is TGTGCCAGCAGCCCCCTAAGGCAGGAGGGCTACACCTTC. Its translation is CASSPLRQEGYTF. The chain couples TRBV14 to TRBJ1-2; D unresolved. The V end was cut by 4 bases, the J end by 8 bases, with 14 bases between. CDR3 length: 13 residues. Germline assignment: CDR1 SGHDN and CDR2 FVKESK.